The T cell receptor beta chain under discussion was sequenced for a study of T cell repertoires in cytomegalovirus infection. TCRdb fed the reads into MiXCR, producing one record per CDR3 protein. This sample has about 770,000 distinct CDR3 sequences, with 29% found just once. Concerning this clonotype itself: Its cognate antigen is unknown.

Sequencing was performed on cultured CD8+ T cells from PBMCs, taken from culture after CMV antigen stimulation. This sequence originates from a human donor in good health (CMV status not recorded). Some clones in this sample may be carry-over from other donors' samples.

CDR3 sequence reads: CASSYGGLFNEQFF. CDR3 sequence (DNA): TGTGCCAGCAGTTACGGGGGGCTCTTCAATGAGCAGTTCTTC. The V call is TRBV6-8, the J call TRBJ2-1, with D possibly being TRBD1 or TRBD2 (6 bases each). CDR3 length: 14 residues. V was trimmed by 2 bases and J by 6 bases, leaving 11 bases between them. Germline lookup yields CDR1 MNHGY and CDR2 SAAAGT.